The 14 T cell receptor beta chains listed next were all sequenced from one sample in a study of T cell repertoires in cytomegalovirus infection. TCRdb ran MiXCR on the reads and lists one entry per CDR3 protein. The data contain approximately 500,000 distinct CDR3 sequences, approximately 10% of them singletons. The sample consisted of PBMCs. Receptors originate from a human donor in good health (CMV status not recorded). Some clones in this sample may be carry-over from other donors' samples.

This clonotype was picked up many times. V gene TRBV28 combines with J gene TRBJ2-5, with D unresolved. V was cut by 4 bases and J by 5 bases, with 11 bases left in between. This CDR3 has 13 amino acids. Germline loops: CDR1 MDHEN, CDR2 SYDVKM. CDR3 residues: CASSYWTAETQYF. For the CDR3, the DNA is TGTGCCAGCAGTTATTGGACGGCGGAGACCCAGTACTTC. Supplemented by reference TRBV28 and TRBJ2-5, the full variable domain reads DVKVTQSSRYLVKRTGEKVFLECVQDMDHENMFWYRQDPGLGLRLIYFSYDVKMKEKGDIPEGYSVSREKKERFSLILESASTNQTSMYLCASSYWTAETQYFGPGTRLLVL.

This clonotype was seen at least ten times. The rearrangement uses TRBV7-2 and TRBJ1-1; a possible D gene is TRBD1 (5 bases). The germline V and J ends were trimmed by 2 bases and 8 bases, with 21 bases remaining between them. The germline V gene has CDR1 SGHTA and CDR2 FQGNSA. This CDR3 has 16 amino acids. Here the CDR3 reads CASSLSGRGIPAEAFF. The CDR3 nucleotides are TGTGCCAGCAGCTTATCGGGACGGGGGATCCCCGCCGAAGCTTTCTTT.

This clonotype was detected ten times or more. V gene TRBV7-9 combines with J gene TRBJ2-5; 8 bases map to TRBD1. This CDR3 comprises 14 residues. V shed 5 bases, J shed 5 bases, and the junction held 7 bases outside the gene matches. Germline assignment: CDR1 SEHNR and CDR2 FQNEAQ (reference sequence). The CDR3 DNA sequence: TGTGCCAGCAGCGCCCAGGGGGCGCGGGAGACCCAGTACTTC. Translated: CASSAQGARETQYF.

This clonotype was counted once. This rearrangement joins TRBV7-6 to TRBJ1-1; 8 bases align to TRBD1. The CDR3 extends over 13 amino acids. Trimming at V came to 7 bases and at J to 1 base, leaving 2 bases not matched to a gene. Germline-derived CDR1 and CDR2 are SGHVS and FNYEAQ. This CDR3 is CASIGTGNTEAFF. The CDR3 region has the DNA TGTGCCAGCATCGGGACAGGGAACACTGAAGCTTTCTTT.

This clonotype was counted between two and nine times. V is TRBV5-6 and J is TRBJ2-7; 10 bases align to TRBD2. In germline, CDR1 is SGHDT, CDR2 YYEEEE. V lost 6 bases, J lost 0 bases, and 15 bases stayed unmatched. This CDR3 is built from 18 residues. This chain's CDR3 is CASTKGSSGGRYSYEQYF. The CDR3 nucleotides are TGTGCCAGCACCAAGGGATCTAGCGGGGGCCGCTACTCCTACGAGCAGTACTTC.

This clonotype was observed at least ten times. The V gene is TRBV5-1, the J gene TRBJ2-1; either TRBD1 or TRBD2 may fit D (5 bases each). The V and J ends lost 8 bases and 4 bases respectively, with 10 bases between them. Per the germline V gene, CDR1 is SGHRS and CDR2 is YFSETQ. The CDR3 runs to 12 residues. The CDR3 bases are TGCGCCAGTAGGGACGGATACAATGAGCAGTTCTTC. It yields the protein CASRDGYNEQFF.

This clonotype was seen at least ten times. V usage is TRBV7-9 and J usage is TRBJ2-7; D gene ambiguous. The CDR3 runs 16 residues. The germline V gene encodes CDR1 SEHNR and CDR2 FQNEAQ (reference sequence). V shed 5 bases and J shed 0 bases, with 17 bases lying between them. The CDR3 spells CASSPTSWGSSYEQYF. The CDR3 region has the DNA TGTGCCAGCAGCCCTACCTCATGGGGTAGCTCCTACGAGCAGTACTTC.

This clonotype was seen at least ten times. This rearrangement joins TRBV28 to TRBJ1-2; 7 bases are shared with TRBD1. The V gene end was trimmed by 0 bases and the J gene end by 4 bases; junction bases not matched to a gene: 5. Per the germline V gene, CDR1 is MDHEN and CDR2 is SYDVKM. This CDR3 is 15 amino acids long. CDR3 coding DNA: TGTGCCAGCAGTTTATGGGGAGGGGGCGGCTATGGCTACACCTTC. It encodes CASSLWGGGGYGYTF.

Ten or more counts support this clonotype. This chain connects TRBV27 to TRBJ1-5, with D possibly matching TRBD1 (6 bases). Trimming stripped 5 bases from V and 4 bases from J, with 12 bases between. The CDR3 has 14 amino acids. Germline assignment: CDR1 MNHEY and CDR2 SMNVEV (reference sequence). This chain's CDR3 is CASSRVQGNQPQHF. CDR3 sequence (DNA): TGTGCCAGCAGTCGGGTACAGGGTAATCAGCCCCAGCATTTT.

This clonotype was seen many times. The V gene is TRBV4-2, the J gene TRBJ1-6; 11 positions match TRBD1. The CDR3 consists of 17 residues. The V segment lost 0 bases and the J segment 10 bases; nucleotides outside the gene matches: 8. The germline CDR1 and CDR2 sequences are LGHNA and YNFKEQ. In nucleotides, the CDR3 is TGTGCCAGCAGCCAAGATTGGAAGGACAGGGGGCAATCACCCCTCCACTTT. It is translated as CASSQDWKDRGQSPLHF.

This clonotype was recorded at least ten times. Written as DNA, the CDR3 is TGCGCCAGCAGCCAAGTCGGGAATCTAGGGGAGACCCAGTACTTC. Protein: CASSQVGNLGETQYF. The V call is TRBV4-1, the J call TRBJ2-5; possible D gene TRBD2, 5 bases. V shed 1 base and J shed 5 bases, with 14 bases lying between them. CDR1 MGHRA and CDR2 YSYEKL come from the germline V gene. CDR3 size: 15 residues.

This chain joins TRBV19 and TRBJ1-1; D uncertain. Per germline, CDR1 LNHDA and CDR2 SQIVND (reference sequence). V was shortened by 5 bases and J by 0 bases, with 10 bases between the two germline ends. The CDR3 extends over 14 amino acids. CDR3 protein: CASSPQTVNTEAFF. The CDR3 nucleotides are TGTGCCAGTAGTCCCCAGACGGTGAACACTGAAGCTTTCTTT.

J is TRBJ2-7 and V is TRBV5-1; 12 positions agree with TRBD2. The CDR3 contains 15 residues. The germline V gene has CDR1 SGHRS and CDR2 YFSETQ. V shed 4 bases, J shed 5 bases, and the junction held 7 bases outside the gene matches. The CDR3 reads CASSTTSGSSHEQYF. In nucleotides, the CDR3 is TGCGCCAGCAGCACGACTAGCGGGAGTTCCCACGAGCAGTACTTC.

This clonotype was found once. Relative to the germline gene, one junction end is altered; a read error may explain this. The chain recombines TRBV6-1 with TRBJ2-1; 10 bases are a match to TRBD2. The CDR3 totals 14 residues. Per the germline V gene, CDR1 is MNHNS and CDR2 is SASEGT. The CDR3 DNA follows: TGTGCCAGCAGCCGTCTAGCGGGAGTCGATGAGCAGATCTTC. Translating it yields CASSRLAGVDEQIF.